This T cell receptor beta chain derives from a study of T-cell reconstitution after alpha-beta-depleted transplantation in children. Preparation of the TCRbeta library involved a method that used unique molecular identifiers. MiXCR, run by TCRdb on the PCR reads, gives a single entry per CDR3 protein. The sample has about 610,000 distinct CDR3 sequences, about 11% seen once. Looked up from germline, CDR1 is SGHVS and CDR2 is FQNEAQ. The CDR3 consists of 17 residues. The J segment lost 3 bases and the V segment lost 2 bases, leaving 9 bases of the junction unmatched. This clonotype was seen a few times.

The chain uses TRBV7-8 and TRBJ2-4; 8 bases align to TRBD2. The TCR sequence derives from a human donor who donated a stem cell graft to a child with acute myeloid leukemia. This material consisted of PBMCs from the stem cell graft donor, taken from the stem cell graft. The CDR3 nucleotides are TGTGCCAGCAGCTTATTGGGAGCGGGAGCGGACAAAAACATTCAGTACTTC. Translation gives CASSLLGAGADKNIQYF.